The 12 T cell receptor beta chains below come from one sample, sequenced in a study of cytomegalovirus exposure and HLA in healthy donors. PCR employed 60 Vbeta and 13 Jbeta primers. Profiling relied on immunoSEQ multiplex PCR, and the TCRdb table lists in-frame clones only, not all of them. Of 100,000 to 150,000 clones in the sample, roughly 84% are singletons; the top ten hold about 1.2%. The material sequenced was PBMCs. The receptors here all came from a girl aged 2 to 10 in good health and CMV-seronegative.

The V call is TRBV5-6, the J call TRBJ1-1; D may be TRBD1 (6 bases). The CDR3 spans 14 residues. V lost 7 bases, J lost 0 bases, and 13 bases lay in between. The germline gives CDR1 SGHDT, CDR2 YYEEEE. The CDR3 DNA is TGTGCCAGCCGGGCAGGGGAAGTGAACACTGAAGCTTTCTTT. Its translation is CASRAGEVNTEAFF.

This clone has a handful of counts. The J gene is TRBJ2-1, the V gene TRBV4-1; 12 positions agree with TRBD2. Germline V gene data show CDR1 as MGHRA and CDR2 as YSYEKL. The CDR3 has 16 amino acids. Trimming cost V 1 base and J 6 bases; bases outside gene matches: 4. The CDR3 region is CASSQGLAGVGNEQFF. CDR3 in DNA: TGCGCCAGCAGCCAAGGACTAGCGGGAGTTGGCAATGAGCAGTTCTTC.

J is TRBJ1-2 and V is TRBV6-5; no reliable D call. Trimming left V 2 bases short and J 4 bases short, with 5 bases between. The CDR3 consists of 12 residues. The germline gives CDR1 MNHEY, CDR2 SVGAGI. CDR3 protein: CASSYLGYGYTF. In DNA, the CDR3 is TGTGCCAGCAGTTACCTAGGCTATGGCTACACCTTC.

The chain is built from TRBV10-3 and TRBJ1-1; 10 bases align to TRBD1. The CDR3 runs 13 residues. With 11 bases clipped from V and 4 bases from J, the junction kept 7 bases outside the gene matches. Germline CDR1 ENHRY, CDR2 SYGVKD. CDR3 residues: CAAGTGDRTEAFF. The CDR3 DNA is TGTGCCGCCGGGACAGGGGACCGCACTGAAGCTTTCTTT.

The rearrangement uses TRBV6-6 and TRBJ2-2; tentatively, D is TRBD2 (5 bases). This CDR3 spans 15 amino acids. Trimming stripped 2 bases from V and 2 bases from J, with 9 bases between. Germline CDR1 reads MNHNY; CDR2 reads SVGAGI (reference sequence). CDR3 in DNA: TGTGCCAGCAGTTACGCTAGCTCTAACACCGGGGAGCTGTTTTTT. Protein product: CASSYASSNTGELFF.

There are a few counts of this clone. The chain is built from TRBV5-1 and TRBJ2-6; tentative D call: TRBD2 (6 bases). The length of the CDR3 is 15 residues. Germline V CDR1 and CDR2: SGHRS, YFSETQ. Trimming removed 5 bases from V and 4 bases from J, with 13 bases in between. In DNA form, the CDR3 reads TGCGCCAGCAGTTTCGGGGCGGGAGGGGCCAACGTCCTGACTTTC. Its protein product is CASSFGAGGANVLTF.

This chain joins TRBV7-3 and TRBJ2-1, with D possibly being TRBD2 (7 bases). From germline, CDR1 is SGHTA and CDR2 FQGTGA. The germline V and J ends were trimmed by 2 bases and 8 bases, with 13 bases remaining between them. CDR3 size: 14 residues. The CDR3 DNA reads as TGTGCCAGCAGCTTACCCGGAGGGGGGGATGAGCAGTTCTTC. Translated, it gives CASSLPGGGDEQFF.

The genes are TRBV5-1 and TRBJ2-1; 8 bases match TRBD2. The ends lost 1 base at V and 5 bases at J; junction bases unmatched: 8. The germline gives CDR1 SGHRS, CDR2 YFSETQ. The CDR3 contains 16 residues. This CDR3 reads CASSLFFSGNDNEQFF. Written as DNA, the CDR3 is TGCGCCAGCAGCTTGTTTTTTAGCGGGAATGACAATGAGCAGTTCTTC.

The chain recombines TRBV18 with TRBJ2-1, with 8 bases that match TRBD2. The V segment lost 1 base and the J segment 3 bases; nucleotides outside the gene matches: 8. Germline-derived CDR1 and CDR2 are KGHSH and LQKENI. The CDR3 contains 17 residues. CDR3 nucleotides: TGTGCCAGCTCACCACTGTCGGGGGGGCCAGTCTACAATGAGCAGTTCTTC. Protein product: CASSPLSGGPVYNEQFF.

The chain uses TRBV7-9 and TRBJ2-7; 10 bases fit TRBD1. Per the germline V gene, CDR1 is SEHNR and CDR2 is FQNEAQ (reference sequence). There are 15 residues in the CDR3. J was trimmed by 4 bases and V by 5 bases; bases with no gene match: 8. CDR3: CASSRRDRGEYEQYF. CDR3 bases: TGTGCCAGCAGCCGCAGGGACAGGGGAGAGTACGAGCAGTACTTC.

The chain recombines TRBV4-2 with TRBJ2-7; unclear D gene. CDR1 LGHNA and CDR2 YNFKEQ come from the germline V gene. The CDR3 loop spans 13 amino acids. Trimming shortened V by 3 bases and J by 7 bases, and 13 bases separated the two germline ends. Here the CDR3 reads CASSQEASREQYF. In DNA form, the CDR3 reads TGTGCCAGCAGCCAGGAAGCGTCACGGGAGCAGTACTTC.

The chain is built from TRBV27 and TRBJ1-2, with D perhaps TRBD1 (5 bases). Trimming took off 0 bases at V and 1 base at J, with 24 bases between the two ends. The CDR3 sequence is 20 residues long. Germline V gene data show CDR1 as MNHEY and CDR2 as SMNVEV (reference sequence). CDR3 coding DNA: TGTGCCAGCAGTTTATCGGGGGGATTACGGGAGGGGAGTGGTAACTATGGCTACACCTTC. Its translation: CASSLSGGLREGSGNYGYTF.